This T cell receptor (beta chain) was sequenced during a study of cytomegalovirus exposure and HLA in healthy donors. This CDR3 has 16 residues. Germline CDR1 is SGHRS and CDR2 is YFSETQ. V was cut by 4 bases and J by 1 base, with 17 bases left in between. PCR involved 60 Vbeta and 13 Jbeta primers. The data were produced by immunoSEQ multiplex PCR, yet TCRdb's version contains in-frame clones alone and is incomplete. Of around 110,000 clones listed, roughly 79% were seen once; the top ten hold 1.6%. As concerns this clone: No antigen is known for it.

Regarding the study as a whole: Clonal expansion, a later analysis showed, was greater in HLA-associated TCR beta chains than in equally common others.

In nominal health when sampled, donors likely had unrecorded immune exposures nonetheless. Sequenced material: PBMCs. This TCR derives from a woman aged 18 to 35 in good health and CMV-seronegative. The gene calls are TRBV5-1 and TRBJ2-5; tentatively, D is TRBD1 (5 bases). The CDR3 sequence: CASSHNPTGGQETQYF. In DNA form, the CDR3 reads TGCGCCAGCAGCCACAATCCCACAGGTGGCCAAGAGACCCAGTACTTC.